The rows below give T cell receptor beta chains drawn from one sample of a study of T cell changes during pregnancy in multiple sclerosis. The repertoire was sequenced with immunoSEQ multiplex PCR; TCRdb's copy has only in-frame clones and lacks some. The sample records 100,000 or so clones, around 94% being singletons. This specimen was peripheral blood, taken in the second trimester of pregnancy. These receptor sequences come from a female donor with multiple sclerosis, enrolled in a pregnancy study. The CDR3 runs from the conserved cysteine through the conserved F or W. The D gene is left open where the match is weak. The size of a clone is reported for some rows only, either as once, few or many, or as a class for expanded clones.

D gene: -; J gene: TRBJ2-1; V gene: TRBV7-9; clone size: once; CDR3 protein: CASSLEQGGEQFF; CDR3 DNA: TGTGCCAGCAGCTTGGAGCAGGGTGGAGAGCAGTTCTTC
D gene: TRBD2; J gene: TRBJ2-1; V gene: TRBV5-4; clone size: -; CDR3 protein: CASRPDPGLAGAGEQFF; CDR3 DNA: TGTGCCAGCAGGCCCGACCCCGGACTAGCGGGAGCTGGTGAGCAGTTCTTC
D gene: -; J gene: TRBJ1-4; V gene: TRBV11-2; clone size: -; CDR3 protein: CASSSLGTGLGATNEKLFF; CDR3 DNA: TGTGCCAGCAGCTCCCTGGGAACAGGGCTGGGGGCAACTAATGAAAAACTGTTTTTT
D gene: -; J gene: TRBJ2-1; V gene: TRBV27; clone size: -; CDR3 protein: CATLTAYNEQFF; CDR3 DNA: TGTGCCACCTTGACAGCTTACAATGAGCAGTTCTTC
D gene: -; J gene: TRBJ2-3; V gene: TRBV7-2; clone size: -; CDR3 protein: CASSFSEASTDTQYF; CDR3 DNA: TGTGCCAGCAGCTTTAGTGAAGCTAGCACAGATACGCAGTATTTT
D gene: TRBD2; J gene: TRBJ2-7; V gene: TRBV9; clone size: -; CDR3 protein: CASSLGTSGPSGEQYF; CDR3 DNA: TGTGCCAGCAGCCTCGGGACTAGCGGCCCCTCGGGCGAGCAGTACTTC
D gene: TRBD1; J gene: TRBJ1-2; V gene: TRBV29-1; clone size: -; CDR3 protein: CSVPRQGIGNYGYTF; CDR3 DNA: TGCAGCGTTCCAAGACAGGGGATAGGGAACTATGGCTACACCTTC
D gene: TRBD1; J gene: TRBJ2-7; V gene: TRBV5-4; clone size: -; CDR3 protein: CASSLGGGTGFDEQYF; CDR3 DNA: TGTGCCAGCAGCTTGGGAGGCGGGACAGGGTTTGACGAGCAGTACTTC
D gene: -; J gene: TRBJ2-6; V gene: TRBV5-6; clone size: once; CDR3 protein: CASSLDIRSGANVLTF; CDR3 DNA: TGTGCCAGCAGCTTGGATATCCGCTCTGGGGCCAACGTCCTGACTTTC
D gene: TRBD1; J gene: TRBJ2-5; V gene: TRBV7-3; clone size: -; CDR3 protein: CASSQGGKETQYF; CDR3 DNA: TGTGCCAGCAGCCAAGGGGGCAAAGAGACCCAGTACTTC
D gene: -; J gene: TRBJ2-1; V gene: TRBV10-3; clone size: -; CDR3 protein: CAISVGDNNEQFF; CDR3 DNA: TGTGCCATCAGTGTGGGGGACAACAATGAGCAGTTCTTC
D gene: -; J gene: TRBJ2-2; V gene: TRBV2; clone size: once; CDR3 protein: CASRGLTGGRGGNTGELFF; CDR3 DNA: TGTGCCAGCAGAGGATTAACAGGGGGCCGGGGGGGCAACACCGGGGAGCTGTTTTTT
D gene: TRBD1; J gene: TRBJ2-2; V gene: TRBV6-1; clone size: -; CDR3 protein: CASSLTGDTGELFF; CDR3 DNA: TGTGCCAGCAGCCTGACAGGGGACACCGGGGAGCTGTTTTTT
D gene: TRBD1; J gene: TRBJ1-4; V gene: TRBV5-5; clone size: -; CDR3 protein: CASSFRQGAQEKLFF; CDR3 DNA: TGTGCCAGCAGCTTCCGACAGGGGGCTCAAGAAAAACTGTTTTTT
D gene: TRBD1; J gene: TRBJ2-7; V gene: TRBV5-1; clone size: once; CDR3 protein: CASSPQGQGFNEQYF; CDR3 DNA: TGCGCCAGCAGCCCCCAAGGACAGGGTTTTAACGAGCAGTACTTC
D gene: TRBD1; J gene: TRBJ2-4; V gene: TRBV5-4; clone size: -; CDR3 protein: CASSLDRAQNIQYF; CDR3 DNA: TGTGCCAGCAGCCTCGACAGGGCGCAAAACATTCAGTACTTC
D gene: -; J gene: TRBJ1-5; V gene: TRBV7-2; clone size: -; CDR3 protein: CASSLALGRISNQPQHF; CDR3 DNA: TGTGCCAGCAGCTTAGCCCTGGGCAGGATTAGCAATCAGCCCCAGCATTTT
D gene: -; J gene: TRBJ1-5; V gene: TRBV2; clone size: -; CDR3 protein: CASSGGGGRNQPQHF; CDR3 DNA: TGTGCCAGCAGTGGGGGGGGCGGGAGAAATCAGCCCCAGCATTTT
D gene: -; J gene: TRBJ1-2; V gene: TRBV19; clone size: -; CDR3 protein: CASSIERTALPNYGYTF; CDR3 DNA: TGTGCCAGTAGTATAGAACGCACAGCTCTTCCAAACTATGGCTACACCTTC
D gene: TRBD2; J gene: TRBJ2-1; V gene: TRBV4-2; clone size: -; CDR3 protein: CASSLRIPAGGPSEQFF; CDR3 DNA: TGTGCCAGCAGCCTCCGAATCCCAGCGGGGGGGCCAAGTGAGCAGTTCTTC